What follows are 32 T cell receptor beta chains derived from one specimen sequenced in a study of post-analysis software for immune sequencing data. Study-level points and caveats: A handful of TRBV segments were significantly more frequent in patients than in controls. TRBV5-6, TRBV5-1 and TRBV20-1 were among these segments.

The TCR beta cDNA libraries carried unique molecular identifiers. One entry per CDR3 protein results from TCRdb running MiXCR on the PCR reads. The sample lists hundreds of thousands of distinct CDR3 sequences; roughly 30% were seen once. These receptors' targets are unknown. Sequencing was done on a sample of blood. These receptors came from a girl between 5 and 17 years old with multiple sclerosis.

The gene calls are TRBV10-3 and TRBJ2-7, with 10 bases matching TRBD2. There are 15 residues in the CDR3. The germline V gene encodes CDR1 ENHRY and CDR2 SYGVKD. V was pared by 2 bases and J by 4 bases, with 5 bases of the junction left unmatched. The CDR3 reads CAISEASGGLYEQYF. CDR3 nucleotides: TGTGCCATCAGTGAGGCTAGCGGGGGATTATACGAGCAGTACTTC.

This clonotype occurred a few times. V gene TRBV11-2 combines with J gene TRBJ2-7; tentatively, D is TRBD1 (6 bases). CDR1 is SGHAT, CDR2 FQNNGV, per germline. The CDR3 is made up of 17 amino acids. Deletions cut 1 base from V and 2 bases from J, with 18 bases between. This CDR3 is CASSLGVRGQRAYEQYF. DNA for the CDR3: TGTGCCAGCAGCTTAGGAGTGAGAGGACAGAGAGCCTACGAGCAGTACTTC.

This clonotype has just a few counts. This chain joins TRBV20-1 and TRBJ1-2; perhaps TRBD1 as D (5 bases). Trimming stripped 3 bases from V and 4 bases from J, with 21 bases between. Germline V lookup: CDR1 DFQATT, CDR2 SNEGSKA (reference sequence). The CDR3 is 16 amino acids. CDR3 nucleotide sequence: TGCAGTGCTAGGGTTATCGGCAGGGCTAGTTCCTATGGCTACACCTTC. The encoded protein is CSARVIGRASSYGYTF.

This clonotype appeared a few times. The V and J genes are TRBV7-3 and TRBJ1-2, with 7 bases matching TRBD1. With V trimmed by 5 bases and J by 0 bases, 9 bases remained unmatched. Germline CDR1 is SGHTA and CDR2 is FQGTGA. The CDR3 consists of 16 residues. In DNA form, the CDR3 reads TGTGCCAGCAGCCTTCCGACAGGGAAAACTAACTATGGCTACACCTTC. It is translated as CASSLPTGKTNYGYTF.

The sample holds a few counts of this clonotype. This sequence joins TRBV3-1 and TRBJ2-7; 8 positions match TRBD2. CDR1 and CDR2 from the germline V gene are LGHDT and YNNKEL (reference sequence). The trim removed 6 bases at V and 6 bases at J, leaving 13 bases unmatched. This CDR3 region has 15 residues. CDR3 nucleotides: TGTGCCAGCAGGTTCGCCGGGACTAGAGCCTCCGAGCAGTACTTC. Translated, it gives CASRFAGTRASEQYF.

This clonotype was detected only once. The chain recombines TRBV12-3 or TRBV12-4 with TRBJ2-1, with TRBD2 identical over 13 bases. The CDR3 is made up of 17 amino acids. V gave up 4 bases and J gave up 7 bases; unmatched junction bases: 10. CDR3 DNA: TGTGCCAGCAGTTCCACTAGCGGGGGGGCCGGACGTAATGAGCAGTTCTTC. Translated, it gives CASSSTSGGAGRNEQFF.

In its sample, this clonotype was seen a few times. The germline gene is not matched at one end of the junction; a read error may be the cause. The V call is TRBV5-1, the J call TRBJ2-5, with 9 bases identical to TRBD2. Germline values: CDR1 SGHRS, CDR2 YFSETQ. This CDR3 contains 14 residues. CDR3 sequence reads: CASSLSGGKEPQYF. The CDR3, as DNA: TGCGCCAGCAGCTTAAGCGGGGGGAAAGAGCCCCAGTACTTC. Full variable domain (missing parts from reference TRBV5-1 and TRBJ2-5): KAGVTQTPRYLIKTRGQQVTLSCSPISGHRSVSWYQQTPGQGLQFLFEYFSETQRNKGNFPGRFSGRQFSNSRSEMNVSTLELGDSALYLCASSLSGGKEPQYFGPGTRLLVL.

J is TRBJ2-7 and V is TRBV3-1, with D perhaps assigned TRBD1 or TRBD2 (6 bases each). Per the germline V gene, CDR1 is LGHDT and CDR2 is YNNKEL (reference sequence). This CDR3 comprises 16 residues. V lost 1 base, J lost 7 bases, and 20 bases lay in between. The CDR3 here is CASSQVPSPGASEQYF. CDR3 DNA: TGTGCCAGCAGCCAAGTTCCCTCCCCGGGGGCGAGTGAGCAGTACTTC.

V gene TRBV12-3 or TRBV12-4 combines with J gene TRBJ2-7, with no clear D. The germline V and J ends were trimmed by 3 bases and 2 bases, with 5 bases remaining between them. The CDR3 contains 12 residues. The CDR3 DNA follows: TGTGCCAGCAGTTTCGGACCCTACGAGCAGTACTTC. This translates into CASSFGPYEQYF.

This sequence joins TRBV6-6 and TRBJ1-2, with TRBD1 as a possible D gene (6 bases). CDR1 is MNHNY and CDR2 is SVGAGI in the germline V gene (reference sequence). The V and J ends lost 5 bases and 2 bases respectively, with 18 bases between them. This CDR3 comprises 16 residues. CDR3 in amino acids: CASSKAHREGNYGYTF. CDR3 coding DNA: TGTGCCAGCAGTAAAGCTCACAGGGAGGGGAACTATGGCTACACCTTC.

The chain combines TRBV7-9 with TRBJ2-7; D perhaps matches TRBD1 (6 bases). Germline V gene sequence: CDR1 SEHNR, CDR2 FQNEAQ (reference sequence). The CDR3 is made up of 12 amino acids. Trimming stripped 9 bases from V and 0 bases from J, with 9 bases between. The CDR3 spells CASTGISYEQYF. CDR3 nucleotides: TGTGCCAGTACAGGGATCTCCTACGAGCAGTACTTC.

J is TRBJ2-7 and V is TRBV5-1; D is perhaps TRBD1 (6 bases). This CDR3 has 13 amino acids. The germline gives CDR1 SGHRS, CDR2 YFSETQ. The V and J ends lost 3 bases and 3 bases respectively, with 10 bases between them. This chain's CDR3 is CASSSADSYEQYF. DNA for the CDR3: TGCGCCAGCAGCTCAGCGGACAGCTACGAGCAGTACTTC.

This clonotype has only a few counts. The V call is TRBV5-4, the J call TRBJ2-2; no reliable D call. In germline, CDR1 is SGHNT, CDR2 YYREEE (reference sequence). Trimming took off 4 bases at V and 3 bases at J, with 10 bases between the two ends. There are 14 residues in the CDR3. In DNA, the CDR3 is TGTGCCAGCAGCCCGAGTCTGTACACCGGGGAGCTGTTTTTT. It translates to CASSPSLYTGELFF.

Points on this clonotype: Compared with germline, one end of the junction differs, possibly owing to a read error. V gene TRBV28 combines with J gene TRBJ2-7; 9 nucleotides match TRBD1. Germline V gives CDR1 MDHEN, CDR2 SYDVKM. The CDR3 runs to 14 residues. The CDR3 nucleotides read TGTGCCGGCAGTGGACCGGGACAGGGTAGCGAGCAGTACTTC. Its translation is CAGSGPGQGSEQYF.

This chain joins TRBV3-1 and TRBJ2-6, with 9 positions matching TRBD1. This CDR3 contains 20 residues. V was clipped by 1 base and J by 0 bases; unmatched bases: 10. Germline-derived CDR1 and CDR2 are LGHDT and YNNKEL (reference sequence). CDR3 loop: CASSQVRMGTGSSGANVLTF. CDR3 bases: TGTGCCAGCAGCCAAGTGCGTATGGGGACAGGGAGCTCTGGGGCCAACGTCCTGACTTTC.

Points on this clonotype: At one of its ends the junction is not consistent with the germline gene, which may arise from a read error. In DNA, the CDR3 is TGTGCCAGCAGCCCGAGCCAGCGCACAGATCCGCAGTATTTT. Amino acid sequence: CASSPSQRTDPQYF. The chain uses TRBV9 and TRBJ2-3; D is uncertain. Germline CDR1 and CDR2: SGDLS and YYNGEE. There are 14 residues in the CDR3.

The gene calls are TRBV7-9 and TRBJ1-2; tentatively, D is TRBD1 (5 bases). CDR3 size: 15 residues. Germline-derived CDR1 and CDR2 are SEHNR and FQNEAQ (reference sequence). Trimming pared 1 base from V and 4 bases from J, leaving 13 bases between. The DNA for the CDR3 is TGTGCCAGCAGCTTAGATCTTGTGGACATCTATGGCTACACCTTC. Its translation is CASSLDLVDIYGYTF.

The chain carries TRBV6-2 or TRBV6-3 and TRBJ1-5, with a possible D match to TRBD1 (6 bases). This CDR3 comprises 17 residues. Deletions cut 2 bases from V and 0 bases from J, with 14 bases between. Germline CDR1 MNHEY, CDR2 SVGEGT. CDR3 protein: CASSYGSGANSNQPQHF. CDR3 DNA: TGTGCCAGCAGTTACGGTTCGGGGGCAAATAGCAATCAGCCCCAGCATTTT.

This clonotype was counted between two and nine times. The J gene is TRBJ2-3, the V gene TRBV29-1; D not certain. Trimming shortened V by 8 bases and J by 2 bases, and 14 bases separated the two germline ends. CDR1 is SQVTM, CDR2 ANQGSEA, per germline. The CDR3 runs 13 residues. The CDR3 DNA reads TGCAGCTCCGTTCTGGGCAACACAGATACGCAGTATTTT. Protein: CSSVLGNTDTQYF.

The rearrangement links TRBV7-2 to TRBJ2-3, with TRBD2 identical over 11 bases. Germline CDR1 is SGHTA and CDR2 is FQGNSA. The CDR3 spans 18 residues. Germline trimming cut 1 base from V and 0 bases from J; bases unmatched to any gene: 6. The CDR3 DNA reads TGTGCCAGCAGCTTAGTGCCTAGCGGGGGGTCGAGCACAGATACGCAGTATTTT. Its translation: CASSLVPSGGSSTDTQYF.

This clonotype was counted once. The chain joins TRBV5-1 to TRBJ1-1; D gene unclear. Germline V gene sequence: CDR1 SGHRS, CDR2 YFSETQ. The CDR3 has 13 amino acids. V was shortened by 5 bases and J by 1 base, with 9 bases between the two germline ends. The CDR3 nucleotides read TGCGCCAGCAGGGCTGCTGAGAACACTGAAGCTTTCTTT. Its protein is CASRAAENTEAFF. The full variable domain, in which reference TRBV5-1 and TRBJ1-1 provide the parts outside the CDR3, is KAGVTQTPRYLIKTRGQQVTLSCSPISGHRSVSWYQQTPGQGLQFLFEYFSETQRNKGNFPGRFSGRQFSNSRSEMNVSTLELGDSALYLCASRAAENTEAFFGQGTRLTVV.

This clonotype is a singleton in its sample. One base away lies a much larger clone, so this may be a sequencing read error. The chain employs TRBV6-5 and TRBJ2-7; 8 nucleotides match TRBD2. This CDR3 comprises 14 residues. V trimming: 4 bases; J trimming: 10 bases; junction bases outside the gene matches: 12. Germline CDR1 and CDR2: MNHEY and SVGAGI. The CDR3 nucleotides read TGTGCCAGCAGTTTCGCGGGGGGCCAAGAGAGCCAGTACTTC. Translating it yields CASSFAGGQESQYF.

The V and J genes are TRBV7-2 and TRBJ1-3; 7 bases line up with TRBD1. Germline V gene data show CDR1 as SGHTA and CDR2 as FQGNSA. With V trimmed by 7 bases and J by 0 bases, 12 bases remained unmatched. This CDR3 is built from 17 residues. The chain's CDR3 is CASTRFGPGGSGNTIYF. The CDR3 DNA is TGTGCCAGCACCCGGTTTGGGCCAGGGGGCTCTGGAAACACCATATATTTT.

J is TRBJ1-2 and V is TRBV7-3; D is ambiguous. The CDR3 consists of 14 residues. Germline-derived CDR1 and CDR2 are SGHTA and FQGTGA. Trimming left V 5 bases short and J 1 base short, with 11 bases between. CDR3 bases: TGTGCCAGCAGCCCGAGTGGCCATAACTATGGCTACACCTTC. This gives the protein CASSPSGHNYGYTF.

This clonotype came up many times. Mismatch with germline at one junction end may stem from a read error. The rearrangement links TRBV5-1 to TRBJ1-1; D is ambiguous. Germline lookup yields CDR1 SGHRS and CDR2 YFSETQ. The CDR3 runs to 13 residues. CDR3 amino acids: CASSLAQNTEAFF. The CDR3 DNA is TGTGCCAGCAGCTTAGCACAGAACACTGAAGCTTTCTTT.

This clonotype was recorded only once. The chain employs TRBV2 and TRBJ2-7, with 8 bases aligning to TRBD1. The CDR3 covers 15 residues. J was trimmed by 3 bases and V by 4 bases; bases with no gene match: 8. Germline V gives CDR1 SNHLY, CDR2 FYNNEI. The DNA of the CDR3 is TGTGCCAGCAGTGGCCCGGGACAGGACCTCTACGAGCAGTACTTC. Its protein product is CASSGPGQDLYEQYF.

Only a few counts were recorded for this clonotype. V is TRBV9 and J is TRBJ2-1, with TRBD2 as a possible D gene (6 bases). Germline V CDR1 and CDR2: SGDLS, YYNGEE. Trimming took 4 bases from V and 8 from J, leaving 16 bases between them. The length of the CDR3 is 14 residues. CDR3 DNA sequence: TGTGCCAGCAGCCCCCAGGCCCTAGCGTATGAGCAGTTCTTC. Amino acids: CASSPQALAYEQFF. The full variable domain, in which reference TRBV9 and TRBJ2-1 provide the parts outside the CDR3, is DSGVTQTPKHLITATGQRVTLRCSPRSGDLSVYWYQQSLDQGLQFLIQYYNGEERAKGNILERFSAQQFPDLHSELNLSSLELGDSALYFCASSPQALAYEQFFGPGTRLTVL.

This clonotype appeared a few times. The V gene is TRBV6-6, the J gene TRBJ2-7; weak D call: TRBD1 (6 bases). The V and J ends lost 8 bases and 3 bases respectively, with 11 bases between them. The CDR3 covers 12 residues. The germline CDR1 and CDR2 sequences are MNHNY and SVGAGI (reference sequence). The DNA for the CDR3 is TGTGCCAGCGCGGCAGGGGTCTACGAGCAGTACTTC. Its protein is CASAAGVYEQYF.

This clonotype was found a few times. J is TRBJ2-1 and V is TRBV5-1; the match to TRBD2 covers 7 bases. Germline lookup yields CDR1 SGHRS and CDR2 YFSETQ. The J segment lost 0 bases and the V segment lost 5 bases, leaving 5 bases of the junction unmatched. CDR3 length: 15 amino acids. CDR3 region: CASRSSGDSYNEQFF. As DNA, the CDR3 is TGCGCCAGCAGGTCAAGCGGGGACTCCTACAATGAGCAGTTCTTC.

The table lists this clonotype with a few counts. The chain carries TRBV7-3 and TRBJ2-1, with D perhaps matching TRBD1 or TRBD2 (9 bases each). From germline, CDR1 is SGHTA and CDR2 FQGTGA. The CDR3 has 19 amino acids. V was clipped by 5 bases and J by 0 bases, with 23 bases between them. CDR3 residues: CASSPQGAGGISSYNEQFF. DNA for the CDR3: TGTGCCAGCAGCCCACAGGGGGCGGGGGGGATAAGCTCCTACAATGAGCAGTTCTTC.

J is TRBJ2-2 and V is TRBV4-1; TRBD2 agrees at 7 bases. There are 15 residues in the CDR3. The J segment lost 10 bases and the V segment lost 4 bases, leaving 12 bases of the junction unmatched. Germline CDR1 and CDR2: MGHRA and YSYEKL. The CDR3 coding sequence is TGCGCCAGCAGCCTTGGGACTACCCTTCTCGAGGAGCTGTTTTTT. Translated, it gives CASSLGTTLLEELFF.

The chain combines TRBV6-2 or TRBV6-3 with TRBJ1-2; D is undetermined. The V and J ends lost 6 bases and 4 bases respectively, with 15 bases between them. CDR3 length: 14 residues. The germline V gene has CDR1 MNHEY and CDR2 SVGEGT. For the CDR3, the DNA is TGTGCCAGCAGCTCCTGGTCCGCTACCTATGGCTACACCTTC. It translates to CASSSWSATYGYTF.